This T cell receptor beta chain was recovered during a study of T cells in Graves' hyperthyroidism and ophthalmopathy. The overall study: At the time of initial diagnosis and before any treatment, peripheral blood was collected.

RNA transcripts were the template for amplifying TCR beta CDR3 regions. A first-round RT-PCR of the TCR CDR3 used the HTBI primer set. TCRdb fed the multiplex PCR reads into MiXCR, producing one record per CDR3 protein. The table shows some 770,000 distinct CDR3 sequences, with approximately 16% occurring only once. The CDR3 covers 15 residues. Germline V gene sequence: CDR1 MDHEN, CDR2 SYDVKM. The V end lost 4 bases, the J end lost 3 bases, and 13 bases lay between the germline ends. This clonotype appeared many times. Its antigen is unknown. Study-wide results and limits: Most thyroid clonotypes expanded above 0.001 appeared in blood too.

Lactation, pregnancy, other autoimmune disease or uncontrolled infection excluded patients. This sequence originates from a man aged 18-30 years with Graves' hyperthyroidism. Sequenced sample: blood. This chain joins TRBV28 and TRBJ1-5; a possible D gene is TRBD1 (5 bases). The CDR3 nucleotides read TGTGCCAGCAGTTCCCTGCGGACAATCAATCAGCCCCAGCATTTT. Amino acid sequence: CASSSLRTINQPQHF.